A single sample is the source of the 14 T cell receptor beta chains below, sequenced in a study of T-cell memory formation after mild COVID-19. TCRdb analysed the 5' RACE reads with MiXCR anew, one entry per CDR3 protein. The table includes under 550,000 distinct CDR3 sequences, 15% to 20% detected once. The specimen sequenced was PBMCs or a T cell subset sorted from them (not recorded which). These receptor sequences come from an adult woman who had mild COVID-19 (a few samples of this study predate the infection). Cell type and time point are not known.

This clonotype was seen only a few times. The V call is TRBV15, the J call TRBJ2-3; D is unresolved. The length of the CDR3 is 14 residues. Trimming pared 0 bases from V and 9 bases from J, leaving 13 bases between. Germline lookup yields CDR1 LNHNV and CDR2 YYDKDF (reference sequence). The CDR3 DNA reads as TGTGCCACCAGCAGAGATTCAGGTTCCCGCACGCAGTATTTT. Its translation: CATSRDSGSRTQYF.

The V call is TRBV10-3, the J call TRBJ1-2; 8 bases agree with TRBD1. The CDR3 consists of 13 residues. In germline, CDR1 is ENHRY, CDR2 SYGVKD. Trimming at V came to 6 bases and at J to 3 bases, leaving 3 bases not matched to a gene. The CDR3 spells CAISMDRDYGYTF. The CDR3, as DNA: TGTGCCATCAGCATGGACAGGGACTATGGCTACACCTTC.

This clonotype was recorded at least ten times. The V gene is TRBV7-9, the J gene TRBJ2-3; tentatively, D is TRBD1 (6 bases). Germline V gene lookup returns CDR1 SEHNR and CDR2 FQNEAQ (reference sequence). With 5 bases removed from V and 8 bases from J, the gap between germline ends came to 17 bases. CDR3 length equals 14 residues. DNA of the CDR3: TGTGCCAGCAGCACATACAGGGATTGGGGTACGCAGTATTTT. The encoded protein is CASSTYRDWGTQYF.

The chain has TRBV7-2 and TRBJ2-2, with D perhaps matching TRBD2 (6 bases). V was cut by 1 base and J by 6 bases, with 9 bases left in between. Germline V lookup: CDR1 SGHTA, CDR2 FQGNSA. The CDR3 runs 14 residues. CDR3 loop: CASSLGRDAGELFF. DNA for the CDR3: TGTGCCAGCAGCTTAGGGAGGGATGCCGGGGAGCTGTTTTTT.

The rearrangement joins TRBV12-3 or TRBV12-4 to TRBJ2-2, with D possibly TRBD2 on 6 matching bases. There are 16 residues in the CDR3. V was pared by 6 bases and J by 5 bases, with 19 bases between. The CDR3 DNA reads as TGTGCCAGCAGCCCGACCTGGGGGAGGAGGACCGGGGAGCTGTTTTTT. It yields the protein CASSPTWGRRTGELFF.

V and J are TRBV12-3 or TRBV12-4 and TRBJ1-5; D gene unclear. The CDR3 extends over 12 amino acids. Trimming cost V 8 bases and J 5 bases, with 10 bases left between them. In DNA form, the CDR3 reads TGTGCCAGCTCTATCGGTTATCAGCCCCAGCATTTT. Residues: CASSIGYQPQHF.

This chain links TRBV11-1 with TRBJ2-3, with 10 bases that match TRBD2. The J segment lost 4 bases and the V segment lost 2 bases, leaving 9 bases of the junction unmatched. The germline V gene has CDR1 SGHAT and CDR2 FQDESV (reference sequence). This CDR3 region has 17 residues. Here the CDR3 reads CASSLLPTSGDSDTQYF. In DNA, the CDR3 is TGTGCCAGCAGCTTACTCCCAACTAGCGGGGACTCAGATACGCAGTATTTT.

The chain couples TRBV3-1 to TRBJ1-5; the D is unclear. Germline CDR1 LGHDT, CDR2 YNNKEL (reference sequence). The V end lost 3 bases, the J end lost 4 bases, and 13 bases lay between the germline ends. The CDR3 has 15 amino acids. The CDR3 DNA reads TGTGCCAGCAGCCACACCGCGGAGGGAAATCAGCCCCAGCATTTT. The encoded protein is CASSHTAEGNQPQHF.

This clonotype was found many times. The chain is built from TRBV20-1 and TRBJ2-1; 11 bases line up with TRBD1. The CDR3 runs to 14 residues. The germline gives CDR1 DFQATT, CDR2 SNEGSKA (reference sequence). The junction had 1 base not matched to a gene; V was cut back by 3 bases and J by 3 bases. The CDR3 loop is CSASGTGGYNEQFF. DNA for the CDR3: TGCAGTGCTAGTGGGACAGGGGGCTACAATGAGCAGTTCTTC.

The chain has TRBV18 and TRBJ1-1; the match to TRBD1 covers 7 bases. V trimming: 5 bases; J trimming: 0 bases; junction bases outside the gene matches: 9. This CDR3 has 16 residues. Germline V gene data show CDR1 as KGHSH and CDR2 as LQKENI. Written as DNA, the CDR3 is TGTGCCAGCTCATCCCTGTCGGGACAGATGAACACTGAAGCTTTCTTT. Protein product: CASSSLSGQMNTEAFF.

In nucleotides, the CDR3 is TGTGCCAGCAGTTACACCTCCGGGACAGGGGGCCCCAAAAACATTCAGTACTTC. Protein product: CASSYTSGTGGPKNIQYF. The genes are TRBV6-5 and TRBJ2-4; 12 bases agree with TRBD1. Germline CDR1 is MNHEY and CDR2 is SVGAGI. V gave up 2 bases and J gave up 2 bases; unmatched junction bases: 7. CDR3 length: 18 amino acids.

The V and J genes are TRBV5-1 and TRBJ2-5; D is possibly TRBD2 (5 bases). Germline V CDR1 and CDR2: SGHRS, YFSETQ. V was shortened by 0 bases and J by 4 bases, with 13 bases between the two germline ends. The length of the CDR3 is 15 residues. For the CDR3, the DNA is TGCGCCAGCAGCTTGGAACGAGGGTCTCGAGAGACCCAGTACTTC. Translated: CASSLERGSRETQYF.

This clonotype was observed a handful of times. The chain combines TRBV5-5 with TRBJ1-5; 8 nucleotides align to TRBD1. The germline gives CDR1 SGHKS, CDR2 YYEKEE (reference sequence). Germline trimming cut 0 bases from V and 6 bases from J; bases unmatched to any gene: 8. This CDR3 region has 16 residues. The CDR3 DNA reads TGTGCCAGCAGCTTGGTGCCAGGGGGCTTGGTTCAGCCCCAGCATTTT. It codes for CASSLVPGGLVQPQHF. Combining the CDR3 with reference TRBV5-5 and TRBJ1-5 gives the whole variable domain DAGVTQSPTHLIKTRGQQVTLRCSPISGHKSVSWYQQVLGQGPQFIFQYYEKEERGRGNFPDRFSARQFPNYSSELNVNALLLGDSALYLCASSLVPGGLVQPQHFGDGTRLSIL.

This clonotype has just a few counts. This rearrangement joins TRBV30 to TRBJ2-5; 9 nucleotides match TRBD1. The CDR3 totals 14 residues. After removal of 3 bases from V and 4 bases from J, the junction contained 6 bases not matched to a gene. The V gene's germline CDR1 is GTSNPN and CDR2 SVGIG (reference sequence). CDR3 protein: CAWRRTGEAETQYF. DNA of the CDR3: TGTGCCTGGAGACGGACAGGGGAGGCAGAGACCCAGTACTTC.